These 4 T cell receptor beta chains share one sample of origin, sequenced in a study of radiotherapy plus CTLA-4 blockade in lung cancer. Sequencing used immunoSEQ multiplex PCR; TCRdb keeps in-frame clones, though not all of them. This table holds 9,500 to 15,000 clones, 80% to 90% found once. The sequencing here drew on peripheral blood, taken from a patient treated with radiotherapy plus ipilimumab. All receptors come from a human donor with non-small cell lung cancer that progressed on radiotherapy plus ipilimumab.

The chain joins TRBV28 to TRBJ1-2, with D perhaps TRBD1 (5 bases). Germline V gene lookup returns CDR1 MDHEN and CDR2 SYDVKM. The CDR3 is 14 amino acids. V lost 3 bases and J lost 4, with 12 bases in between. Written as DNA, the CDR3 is TGTGCCAGCAGTTTGTCTAACAGGAGCTATGGCTACACCTTC. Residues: CASSLSNRSYGYTF.

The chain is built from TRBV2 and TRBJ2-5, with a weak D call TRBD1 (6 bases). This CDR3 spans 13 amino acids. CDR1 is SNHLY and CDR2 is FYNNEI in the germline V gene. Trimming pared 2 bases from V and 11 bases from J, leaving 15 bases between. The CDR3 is CASSERKTGIQYF. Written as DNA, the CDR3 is TGTGCCAGCAGTGAAAGGAAGACAGGTATACAGTACTTC. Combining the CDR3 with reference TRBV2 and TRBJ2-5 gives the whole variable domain EPEVTQTPSHQVTQMGQEVILRCVPISNHLYFYWYRQILGQKVEFLVSFYNNEISEKSEIFDDQFSVERPDGSNFTLKIRSTKLEDSAMYFCASSERKTGIQYFGPGTRLLVL.

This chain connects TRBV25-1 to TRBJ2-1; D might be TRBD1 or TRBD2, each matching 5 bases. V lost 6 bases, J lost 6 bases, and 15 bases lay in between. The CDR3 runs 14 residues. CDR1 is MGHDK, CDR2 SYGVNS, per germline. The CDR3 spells CASRGTPKVNEQFF. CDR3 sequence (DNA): TGTGCCAGCAGAGGGACCCCGAAGGTCAATGAGCAGTTCTTC.

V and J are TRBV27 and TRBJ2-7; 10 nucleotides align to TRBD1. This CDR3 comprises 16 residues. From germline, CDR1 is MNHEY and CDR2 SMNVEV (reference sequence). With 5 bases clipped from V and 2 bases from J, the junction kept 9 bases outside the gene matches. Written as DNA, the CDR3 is TGTGCCAGCAGTGCTCGCCACGGGACAGGGGCCTACGAGCAGTACTTC. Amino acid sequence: CASSARHGTGAYEQYF.